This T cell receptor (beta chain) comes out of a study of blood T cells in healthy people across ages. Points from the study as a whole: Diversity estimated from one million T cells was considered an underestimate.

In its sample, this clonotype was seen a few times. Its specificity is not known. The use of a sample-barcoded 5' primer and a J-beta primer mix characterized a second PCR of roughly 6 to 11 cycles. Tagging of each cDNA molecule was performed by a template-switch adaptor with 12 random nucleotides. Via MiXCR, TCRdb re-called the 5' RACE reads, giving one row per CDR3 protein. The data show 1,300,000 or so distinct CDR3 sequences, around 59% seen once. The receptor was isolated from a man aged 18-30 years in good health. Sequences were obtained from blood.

In nucleotides, the CDR3 is TGCGCCAGCAGCTTGGATAGGACAGGGGCTGATGAAAAACTGTTTTTT. Translated: CASSLDRTGADEKLFF. This sequence joins TRBV5-1 and TRBJ1-4, with 9 bases that match TRBD1. Germline CDR1 and CDR2: SGHRS and YFSETQ. Trimming removed 0 bases from V and 6 bases from J; junction bases left unmatched: 6. The CDR3 is 16 amino acids.